This T cell receptor beta chain is drawn from a study of T cell repertoires in cytomegalovirus infection. Study as a whole: Signatures in public TCR beta sequences pointed to both CMV infection and matching HLA type.

The CDR3 extends over 17 amino acids. V lost 4 bases and J lost 1; bases outside the gene matches: 9. Germline V lookup: CDR1 LGHDT, CDR2 YNNKEL (reference sequence). A single record per CDR3 protein comes from TCRdb applying MiXCR to the reads. The sample consists of approximately 320,000 distinct CDR3 sequences, more than 8% of them appearing once. Study-wide findings and caveats: Clonotype analysis showed dominance of the ex vivo response by HLA-C-restricted CMV-specific TCR beta clonotypes.

This clonotype appeared a few times. Its antigen is as yet unknown. The material sequenced was PBMCs. The sequence was obtained from a human donor in good health (CMV status not recorded). Some clones in this sample may be carry-over from other donors' samples. J is TRBJ2-5 and V is TRBV3-1; 10 bases match TRBD2. CDR3 nucleotide sequence: TGTGCCAGCAGCCCCTGGGGTGTAGCGGGAGGCCAAGAGACCCAGTACTTC. It translates to CASSPWGVAGGQETQYF.